The 7 T cell receptor beta chains below were found in one sample sequenced in a study of T cell repertoires in cytomegalovirus infection. TCRdb reanalysed the reads using MiXCR and keeps one entry per CDR3 protein. There are just under 550,000 distinct CDR3 sequences in the sample; less than 30% occur only once, and around 13% lies in the top ten. Sequencing was carried out using PBMCs. Receptors originate from a human donor in good health (CMV status not recorded). Some clones in this sample may be carry-over from other donors' samples.

This chain uses TRBV30 with TRBJ1-4; no clear D gene. Trimming pared 0 bases from V and 12 bases from J, leaving 11 bases between. Germline lookup yields CDR1 GTSNPN and CDR2 SVGIG (reference sequence). The CDR3 has 12 residues. CDR3 region: CAWSVIRTELFF. CDR3 sequence (DNA): TGTGCCTGGAGTGTAATCCGGACTGAACTGTTTTTT.

The V and J genes are TRBV3-1 and TRBJ1-1, with D possibly being TRBD1 (6 bases). Germline V CDR1 and CDR2: LGHDT, YNNKEL (reference sequence). There are 16 residues in the CDR3. V lost 3 bases to trimming and J lost 4 bases, with 18 bases between them. DNA of the CDR3: TGTGCCAGCAGCCAGGGACACACGTCGAGGGTCACTGAAGCTTTCTTT. Translation gives CASSQGHTSRVTEAFF.

V usage is TRBV19 and J usage is TRBJ2-3, with D perhaps TRBD2 (6 bases). Trimming took off 0 bases at V and 4 bases at J, with 11 bases between the two ends. The CDR3 covers 15 residues. The germline gives CDR1 LNHDA, CDR2 SQIVND (reference sequence). In nucleotides, the CDR3 is TGTGCCAGTAGTATAGATCGAGCGGGCCCAGATACGCAGTATTTT. Residues: CASSIDRAGPDTQYF.

Regarding this clonotype: Its ends do not fully match the called genes, so a read error is possible. The CDR3 DNA reads as TGTGCCAGCATCTCTGGGACAGGTTTTATCGCCTTC. As protein: CASISGTGFIAF. The chain uses TRBV28 and TRBJ1-2, with 8 bases matching TRBD1. The CDR3 consists of 12 residues. Germline CDR1 reads MDHEN; CDR2 reads SYDVKM.

The V call is TRBV7-2, the J call TRBJ2-5; D is possibly TRBD2 (5 bases). Germline-derived CDR1 and CDR2 are SGHTA and FQGNSA. The CDR3 runs to 15 residues. Deletions cut 1 base from V and 2 bases from J, with 11 bases between. The CDR3 sequence is CASSLEIGEQETQYF. For the CDR3, the DNA is TGTGCCAGCAGCTTAGAAATCGGGGAACAAGAGACCCAGTACTTC.

V gene TRBV7-9 combines with J gene TRBJ1-2; D is possibly TRBD1 (6 bases). This CDR3 is 12 amino acids long. The V gene's germline CDR1 is SEHNR and CDR2 FQNEAQ (reference sequence). V was trimmed by 5 bases and J by 13 bases, leaving 17 bases between them. The CDR3 reads CASSAGPGACTF. The CDR3 region has the DNA TGTGCCAGCAGCGCCGGTCCGGGGGCTTGCACCTTC.

This clonotype was seen repeatedly, ten times or more. The rearrangement joins TRBV7-2 to TRBJ1-3; D may be TRBD1 (6 bases). There are 13 residues in the CDR3. The germline V and J ends were trimmed by 8 bases and 5 bases, with 13 bases remaining between them. Germline CDR1 SGHTA, CDR2 FQGNSA. The CDR3 is CASRDTGRNTIYF. For the CDR3, the DNA is TGTGCCAGCCGGGACACGGGTCGAAACACCATATATTTT. The full variable domain, in which reference TRBV7-2 and TRBJ1-3 provide the parts outside the CDR3, is GAGVSQSPSNKVTEKGKDVELRCDPISGHTALYWYRQSLGQGLEFLIYFQGNSAPDKSGLPSDRFSAERTGGSVSTLTIQRTQQEDSAVYLCASRDTGRNTIYFGEGSWLTVV.